The source of this T cell receptor (beta chain) is a study of T cell clonality in common variable immunodeficiency. The study, taken as a whole, reports: Compared with controls, CVID subjects had fewer shared TCRbeta clones. T cell subpopulation sequencing would be needed to explain CVID clonality. Reportedly, TCR beta sequences from common variable immunodeficiency showed fewer deletions and N-nucleotide insertions.

V lost 4 bases to trimming and J lost 3 bases; unmatched junction nucleotides: 4. This CDR3 contains 15 residues. CDR1 and CDR2 from the germline V gene are SGHVS and FNYEAQ. In regard to this clone: Its antigen is currently unknown. The CDR3 goes on 3 residues after the read ends, and that part is filled in from the germline J gene.

Caucasian heritage predominated among both patients and controls. CVID subjects were neither ill nor on immunomodulatory or immunosuppressive medication at sampling. The data were produced by immunoSEQ multiplex PCR, yet TCRdb's version contains in-frame clones alone and is incomplete. The sample was found to contain approximately 16,000 clones, and every one recurs. The sequenced material came from peripheral blood mononuclear cells. This chain uses TRBV7-6 with TRBJ2-1; TRBD1 agrees at 9 bases. This clonotype originated in a human donor with common variable immunodeficiency. The DNA read from the CDR3 is TGTGCCAGCAGCTGGGGACAGGGCAACTACAATGAG. This gives the protein CASSWGQGNYNE. The CDR3 in full is CASSWGQGNYNEQFF.